This T cell receptor beta chain comes out of a study of CD8 T cells in Susac syndrome. When the RNA was reverse transcribed, random hexamers were used with an input of roughly 0.5 to 1 ug. A single record per CDR3 protein comes from TCRdb applying MiXCR to the immunoSEQ multiplex PCR reads. The sample lists 130,000 to 150,000 distinct CDR3 sequences, 94% occurring once. The TCR was taken from a human donor in good health. The source material was CD8+ T cells from PBMCs.

CDR3 DNA sequence: TGTGCCAGCAGTTCCGTTGGGGGAGATACGCAGTATTTT. Its translation: CASSSVGGDTQYF. The V and J genes are TRBV27 and TRBJ2-3; D is perhaps TRBD1 or TRBD2 (5 bases each). This CDR3 contains 13 residues. Deletions cut 4 bases from V and 5 bases from J, with 10 bases between. Per germline, CDR1 MNHEY and CDR2 SMNVEV (reference sequence).